These 23 T cell receptor beta chains share one sample of origin, sequenced in a study of shared clonotypes between healthy human individuals. Measured with immunoSEQ multiplex PCR; TCRdb has only the in-frame clones, and not every one. The table includes under 650,000 clones, about 96% detected once. The sample taken for sequencing was naive CD4+ T cells sorted from blood. Documented subset: CD45RA+ positively selected. The receptors here all came from a woman aged 25 to 39 in good health.

The CDR3 sequence: CASSPVGIPNYEQYF. DNA for the CDR3: TGTGCCAGCAGTCCGGTCGGGATTCCGAACTACGAGCAGTACTTC. The chain links TRBV28 to TRBJ2-7; TRBD2 is a possible D gene (5 bases). The CDR3 totals 15 residues. Trimming left V 5 bases short and J 3 bases short, with 17 bases between. Germline CDR1 MDHEN, CDR2 SYDVKM.

The V and J genes are TRBV5-1 and TRBJ2-1; 16 nucleotides match TRBD2. The germline V gene has CDR1 SGHRS and CDR2 YFSETQ. The length of the CDR3 is 18 residues. The junction had 7 bases not matched to a gene; V was cut back by 4 bases and J by 3 bases. The CDR3 DNA sequence: TGCGCCAGCAGCCCCGGGACTAGCGGGGGGGGGCTCTACAATGAGCAGTTCTTC. Translation: CASSPGTSGGGLYNEQFF.

The chain employs TRBV4-1 and TRBJ2-3, with no clear D. V lost 8 bases and J lost 9, with 12 bases in between. Germline V gene data show CDR1 as MGHRA and CDR2 as YSYEKL. CDR3 size: 11 residues. CDR3 in amino acids: CASRRGITQYF. As DNA, the CDR3 is TGCGCCAGCCGACGCGGTATAACGCAGTATTTT.

This rearrangement joins TRBV11-2 to TRBJ2-7; TRBD2 matches 9 bases. The germline gives CDR1 SGHAT, CDR2 FQNNGV. CDR3 length equals 16 residues. The V gene end was trimmed by 5 bases and the J gene end by 4 bases; junction bases not matched to a gene: 12. CDR3 nucleotides: TGTGCCAGCAGCCAAAAATCCCTAGCGGGACCTTACGAGCAGTACTTC. This encodes CASSQKSLAGPYEQYF.

The V gene is TRBV19, the J gene TRBJ2-1; maybe TRBD1 (7 bases). The CDR3 covers 15 residues. Trimming removed 5 bases from V and 3 bases from J, with 14 bases in between. The germline V gene encodes CDR1 LNHDA and CDR2 SQIVND (reference sequence). As DNA, the CDR3 is TGTGCCAGTAGTTCTCGGCAGGGGGGCTACAATGAGCAGTTCTTC. Encoded protein: CASSSRQGGYNEQFF.

CDR3 nucleotides: TGCGCCAGCAGCCGACTGAACACCGGGGAGCTGTTTTTT. Its translation is CASSRLNTGELFF. The chain employs TRBV10-1 and TRBJ2-2; no clear D gene. In germline, CDR1 is WNHNN, CDR2 SYGVQD (reference sequence). The CDR3 runs to 13 residues. The V end lost 6 bases, the J end lost 1 base, and 6 bases lay between the germline ends.

The chain recombines TRBV2 with TRBJ2-5; TRBD2 matches 8 bases. Trimming cost V 3 bases and J 5 bases; bases outside gene matches: 8. Germline loops: CDR1 SNHLY, CDR2 FYNNEI. The CDR3 is made up of 15 amino acids. DNA for the CDR3: TGTGCCAGCAGTGATAGCGGGGCCAAGGAGGAGACCCAGTACTTC. Translation gives CASSDSGAKEETQYF. The full variable domain, its missing parts supplied by reference TRBV2 and TRBJ2-5, is EPEVTQTPSHQVTQMGQEVILRCVPISNHLYFYWYRQILGQKVEFLVSFYNNEISEKSEIFDDQFSVERPDGSNFTLKIRSTKLEDSAMYFCASSDSGAKEETQYFGPGTRLLVL.

The genes are TRBV5-1 and TRBJ2-5; 16 nucleotides agree with TRBD2. The DNA end lines up better with TRBJ2-7; the J call may be wrong. This CDR3 has 16 residues. Germline V gene sequence: CDR1 SGHRS, CDR2 YFSETQ. The CDR3 region has the DNA TGCGCCAGCAGCCTGGGACTAGCGGGAGGGCCCTACGAGCAGTACTTC. Residues: CASSLGLAGGPYEQYF.

This clone was seen only a few times. The V and J genes are TRBV11-3 and TRBJ2-2; 10 positions match TRBD2. Germline V CDR1 and CDR2: SGHNT, YENEEA. After removal of 6 bases from V and 5 bases from J, the junction contained 6 bases not matched to a gene. The CDR3 totals 15 residues. The chain's CDR3 is CASRSGTSETGELFF. In DNA form, the CDR3 reads TGTGCCAGCAGGTCCGGGACTAGCGAGACCGGGGAGCTGTTTTTT.

This chain uses TRBV6-1 with TRBJ2-7; the D is unclear. Germline lookup yields CDR1 MNHNS and CDR2 SASEGT. The CDR3 covers 15 residues. Trimming cost V 0 bases and J 2 bases, with 11 bases left between them. The CDR3 loop reads CASSEATGRPYEQYF. In DNA, the CDR3 is TGTGCCAGCAGTGAAGCTACCGGACGGCCCTACGAGCAGTACTTC.

In regard to this clone: Other DNA sequences in the sample encode the same CDR3. The V gene is TRBV28, the J gene TRBJ1-1; D possibly corresponds to TRBD1 (6 bases). Trimming cost V 4 bases and J 1 base, with 10 bases left between them. This CDR3 has 14 residues. CDR1 is MDHEN and CDR2 is SYDVKM in the germline V gene. The CDR3 loop reads CASSSGGRNTEAFF. The CDR3 region has the DNA TGTGCCAGCAGTTCGGGGGGCAGGAACACTGAAGCTTTCTTT.

J is TRBJ2-1 and V is TRBV19, with a tentative D call TRBD2 (6 bases). The V gene's germline CDR1 is LNHDA and CDR2 SQIVND (reference sequence). The CDR3 is made up of 15 amino acids. Trimming shortened V by 5 bases and J by 4 bases, and 15 bases separated the two germline ends. The CDR3 sequence is CASSWTGSGYNEQFF. The CDR3 DNA follows: TGTGCCAGTAGTTGGACCGGGAGCGGGTACAATGAGCAGTTCTTC.

The gene calls are TRBV4-1 and TRBJ1-4; D perhaps matches TRBD1 (5 bases). CDR3 length: 15 residues. The V gene's germline CDR1 is MGHRA and CDR2 YSYEKL. Trimming shortened V by 4 bases and J by 5 bases, and 14 bases separated the two germline ends. The DNA of the CDR3 is TGCGCCAGCAGCCTCGGCACAGGTGGAAATGAAAAACTGTTTTTT. This codes for CASSLGTGGNEKLFF.

CDR3 in amino acids: CATSRDRGAHYEQYF. The CDR3 DNA is TGTGCCACCAGCAGAGATCGTGGGGCTCACTACGAGCAGTACTTC. The chain recombines TRBV15 with TRBJ2-7; maybe TRBD1 (5 bases). Looked up from germline, CDR1 is LNHNV and CDR2 is YYDKDF (reference sequence). This CDR3 contains 15 residues. V was shortened by 0 bases and J by 3 bases, with 12 bases between the two germline ends.

V is TRBV5-1 and J is TRBJ2-7; no firm D call. This CDR3 region has 12 residues. V shed 6 bases and J shed 2 bases, with 9 bases lying between them. The germline V gene has CDR1 SGHRS and CDR2 YFSETQ. The CDR3, as DNA: TGCGCCAGCAATTCTGAGACCTACGAGCAGTACTTC. Encoded protein: CASNSETYEQYF.

The rearrangement uses TRBV10-3 and TRBJ2-7, with TRBD2 identical over 14 bases. The CDR3 covers 18 residues. CDR1 is ENHRY and CDR2 is SYGVKD in the germline V gene. Unmatched junction bases numbered 4, after V lost 0 bases and J lost 0 bases. In DNA, the CDR3 is TGTGCCATCAGTGAGTCAGGGACTAGCGGGAGAAGCTCCTACGAGCAGTACTTC. Protein product: CAISESGTSGRSSYEQYF.

The CDR3 region is CASSQDMRGLYNEQFF. The CDR3 nucleotides are TGTGCCAGCAGCCAAGATATGCGGGGGCTGTACAATGAGCAGTTCTTC. The rearrangement uses TRBV14 and TRBJ2-1; D is possibly TRBD2 (7 bases). Germline V gene sequence: CDR1 SGHDN, CDR2 FVKESK. The CDR3 covers 16 residues. Trimming took 0 bases from V and 4 from J, leaving 13 bases between them.

This clone has a single count. The chain carries TRBV7-9 and TRBJ2-2, with D perhaps TRBD1 or TRBD2 (5 bases each). CDR3 size: 13 residues. The V gene lost 5 bases and the J gene lost 8 bases, with 12 bases spanning the gap. The germline V gene has CDR1 SEHNR and CDR2 FQNEAQ (reference sequence). The CDR3 nucleotides are TGTGCCAGCAGCCCCAAAGAGGGGGGGGAGCTGTTTTTT. Amino acids: CASSPKEGGELFF. The variable domain in full, with the rest retrieved from reference TRBV7-9 and TRBJ2-2, is DTGVSQNPRHKITKRGQNVTFRCDPISEHNRLYWYRQTLGQGPEFLTYFQNEAQLEKSRLLSDRFSAERPKGSFSTLEIQRTEQGDSAMYLCASSPKEGGELFFGEGSRLTVL.

V usage is TRBV7-9 and J usage is TRBJ2-5; TRBD2 matches at 8 bases. Looked up from germline, CDR1 is SEHNR and CDR2 is FQNEAQ (reference sequence). CDR3 length equals 16 residues. V shed 5 bases and J 1 base; nucleotides not matched to a gene: 9. CDR3 sequence (DNA): TGTGCCAGCAGCCCATTAGCGGGAACCATCCAAGAGACCCAGTACTTC. Protein product: CASSPLAGTIQETQYF. The full variable domain, with the rest looked up from reference TRBV7-9 and TRBJ2-5, is DTGVSQNPRHKITKRGQNVTFRCDPISEHNRLYWYRQTLGQGPEFLTYFQNEAQLEKSRLLSDRFSAERPKGSFSTLEIQRTEQGDSAMYLCASSPLAGTIQETQYFGPGTRLLVL.

The chain recombines TRBV18 with TRBJ2-7; 7 nucleotides agree with TRBD2. The V gene's germline CDR1 is KGHSH and CDR2 LQKENI. The V and J ends lost 2 bases and 7 bases, in that order; junction bases with no gene match: 11. CDR3 size: 15 residues. The CDR3 region has the DNA TGTGCCAGCTCACCAAGCGAGGGAGGGCCACCGGAGCAGTACTTC. Amino acids: CASSPSEGGPPEQYF.

The chain combines TRBV6-1 with TRBJ1-2, with D uncertain. The CDR3 runs to 16 residues. Germline V gene sequence: CDR1 MNHNS, CDR2 SASEGT. Trimming cost V 2 bases and J 5 bases, with 18 bases left between them. The CDR3 here is CASSEPSGPSRYGYTF. DNA for the CDR3: TGTGCCAGCAGTGAACCTTCGGGCCCCTCAAGGTATGGCTACACCTTC.

This rearrangement joins TRBV7-9 to TRBJ2-1; D not certain. The CDR3 is made up of 13 amino acids. V was trimmed by 6 bases and J by 0 bases, leaving 6 bases between them. Germline lookup yields CDR1 SEHNR and CDR2 FQNEAQ (reference sequence). The DNA of the CDR3 is TGTGCCAGCAGTGATTTCTCCTACAATGAGCAGTTCTTC. It translates to CASSDFSYNEQFF.

This clone has only one observation. The chain joins TRBV19 to TRBJ2-2, with 9 bases fitting TRBD1. With V trimmed by 0 bases and J by 4 bases, 6 bases remained unmatched. Germline loops: CDR1 LNHDA, CDR2 SQIVND (reference sequence). This CDR3 spans 17 amino acids. In DNA, the CDR3 is TGTGCCAGTAGTATAGATTCGGTGACAGGGGGCACCGGGGAGCTGTTTTTT. Amino acids: CASSIDSVTGGTGELFF.